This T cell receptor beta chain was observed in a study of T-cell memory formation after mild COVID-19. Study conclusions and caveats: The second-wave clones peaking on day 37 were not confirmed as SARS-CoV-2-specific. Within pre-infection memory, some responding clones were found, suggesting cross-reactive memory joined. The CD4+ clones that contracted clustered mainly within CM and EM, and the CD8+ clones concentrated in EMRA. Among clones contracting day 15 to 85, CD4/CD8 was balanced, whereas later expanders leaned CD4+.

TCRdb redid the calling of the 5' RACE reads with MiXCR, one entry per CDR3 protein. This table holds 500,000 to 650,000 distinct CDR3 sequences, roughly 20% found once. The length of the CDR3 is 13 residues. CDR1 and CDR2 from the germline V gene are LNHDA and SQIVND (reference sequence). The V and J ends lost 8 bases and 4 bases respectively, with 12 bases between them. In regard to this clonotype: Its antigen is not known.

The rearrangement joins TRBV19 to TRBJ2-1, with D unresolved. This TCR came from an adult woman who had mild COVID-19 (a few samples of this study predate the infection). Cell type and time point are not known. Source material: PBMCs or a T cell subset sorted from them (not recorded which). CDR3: CASGVADYNEQFF. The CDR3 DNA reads TGTGCCAGTGGAGTAGCAGATTACAATGAGCAGTTCTTC.